One T cell receptor beta chain is described in this entry. This sample is drawn from a study of PD-L1 blockade in urothelial cancer. Looking at the study overall: Across blood samples, T cells had a median count of approximately 140,000.

The time point is: pretreatment peripheral blood. Enrolled patients showed locally advanced or metastatic urothelial carcinoma. Trimming at V came to 7 bases and at J to 5 bases, leaving 6 bases not matched to a gene. The CDR3 runs to 13 residues. Per germline, CDR1 SGHRS and CDR2 YFSETQ. The method was immunoSEQ multiplex PCR; TCRdb's version includes in-frame clones alone and lacks a portion of them. The profile shows tens of thousands of clones, almost 90% of them singletons. J is TRBJ2-5 and V is TRBV5-1, with 9 bases that match TRBD2. This sample comprised PBMCs, obtained around atezolizumab (anti-PD-L1) treatment. The receptor comes from a man aged 60 to 75 with urothelial cancer. As DNA, the CDR3 is TGCGCCAGCGTCGCGGGAGGGACGGAGACCCAGTACTTC. Translated: CASVAGGTETQYF.